Reported below is one TCR beta chain. No antigen is known for it. No qualities accompany the bases; no much larger clone lies one base away. This entry belongs to a study of tumor T cells in aggressive B-cell lymphoma (dated 2017 in TCRdb). The library was produced with the immunoSEQ multiplex PCR assay. In its TCRdb copy, this immuneACCESS table keeps in-frame sequences only and misses some clones. Where compared with another copy, unresolved V genes explain less than half of these, and the others have no known cause. The sample contains roughly 3,000 clones, roughly 91% of them found a single time. The leading ten clones occupy less than 2.5% of the sample. Based on the germline V gene, the CDR1 and CDR2 sequences are SGHTA and FQGNSA. The V end gives up 0 bases and the J end 10 bases, leaving 9 bases in the junction not matched to a gene. From the cysteine through the phenylalanine, the CDR3 covers 14 amino acids. Only the CDR3 DNA is retained, 42 bases long and in frame from the first base.

Material: tumor tissue. The sequence was obtained from an adult with diffuse large B cell lymphoma. The chain uses TRBV7-2 and TRBJ2-7; TRBD1 fits 7 bases in the junction. The CDR3 reads CASSLAMTGSYQYF. The DNA sequence is given as TGTGCCAGCAGCTTAGCTATGACAGGGAGTTATCAGTACTTC.